What follows describes a single T cell receptor beta chain. Germline lookup yields CDR1 SGHKS and CDR2 YYEKEE (reference sequence). The CDR3 totals 13 residues. Trimming shortened V by 4 bases and J by 5 bases, and 11 bases separated the two germline ends. These data originate in a study of shared clonotypes between healthy human individuals. The authors loaded 200 ng DNA, around 32,000 T cell genomes, into sorted-subset replicate PCRs. The data were produced by immunoSEQ multiplex PCR, yet TCRdb's version contains in-frame clones alone and is incomplete. The profile covers roughly 1,000,000 clones, with about 80% appearing a single time and roughly 0.65% taken by the ten largest.

The chain is built from TRBV5-5 and TRBJ2-3, with TRBD1 as a possible D gene (6 bases). This TCR was sampled from a man younger than 30 in good health. Some clones in this sample may be carry-over from other donors' samples. Specimen: memory CD4+ T cells from PBMCs. Subset in this sample: CD45RA-negative fraction. The CDR3 region has the DNA TGTGCCAGCAGCGCCGCAGGGGTAGATACGCAGTATTTT. Translated, it gives CASSAAGVDTQYF.